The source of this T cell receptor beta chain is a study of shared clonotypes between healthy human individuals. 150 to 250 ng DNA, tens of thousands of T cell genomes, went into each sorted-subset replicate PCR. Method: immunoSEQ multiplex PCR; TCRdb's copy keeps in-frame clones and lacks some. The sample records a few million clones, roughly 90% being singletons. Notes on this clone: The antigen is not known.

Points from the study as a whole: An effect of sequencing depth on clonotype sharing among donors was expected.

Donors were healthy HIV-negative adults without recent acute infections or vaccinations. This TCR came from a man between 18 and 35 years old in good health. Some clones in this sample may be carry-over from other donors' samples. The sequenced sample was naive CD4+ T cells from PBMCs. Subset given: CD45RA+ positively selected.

The CDR3 loop is CASSQDSFPGELFF. The CDR3 nucleotides are TGCGCCAGCAGCCAAGACTCTTTTCCCGGGGAGCTGTTTTTT. V usage is TRBV4-3 and J usage is TRBJ2-2; D is unresolved. The CDR3 totals 14 residues. Germline V CDR1 and CDR2: LGHNA, YSLEER. The V end was cut by 0 bases, the J end by 6 bases, with 8 bases between.